The sequence of this TCR beta chain was determined in a study of low-dose radiotherapy and immunotherapy resistance in tumors. As for the study in general: Patients were treated with intravenous nivolumab at 240 mg every two weeks and were also dosed with ipilimumab at 1 mg/kg every six weeks.

The J segment lost 3 bases and the V segment lost 4 bases, leaving 5 bases of the junction unmatched. This CDR3 spans 16 amino acids. CDR1 and CDR2 (germline): SGHRS, YFSETQ. The time point was: after trial treatment. Treatment of the sample: LDRT plus nivolumab, ipilimumab, low-dose cyclophosphamide and aspirin (RACIN trial). This clonotype appeared many times. TRAV- and TRBV-specific primers primed first-strand cDNA, covering alpha and beta chains. The TCRs were subjected to amplification over roughly 20 PCR cycles employing a constant-region primer in conjunction with a V-primer adapter. Following isolation, mRNA was amplified via in vitro transcription. TCRdb analysed the reads with MiXCR anew, one entry per CDR3 protein. The table includes 100,000 or so distinct CDR3 sequences, about 20% detected once.

The chain joins TRBV5-1 to TRBJ2-1; 12 nucleotides line up with TRBD2. The receptor's source is a male donor with prostate cancer. The sequenced sample was PBMCs, obtained after low-dose radiotherapy plus immunotherapy. The CDR3 loop is CASSPTSGGFYNEQFF. The CDR3, as DNA: TGCGCCAGCAGCCCAACTAGCGGGGGGTTCTACAATGAGCAGTTCTTC.